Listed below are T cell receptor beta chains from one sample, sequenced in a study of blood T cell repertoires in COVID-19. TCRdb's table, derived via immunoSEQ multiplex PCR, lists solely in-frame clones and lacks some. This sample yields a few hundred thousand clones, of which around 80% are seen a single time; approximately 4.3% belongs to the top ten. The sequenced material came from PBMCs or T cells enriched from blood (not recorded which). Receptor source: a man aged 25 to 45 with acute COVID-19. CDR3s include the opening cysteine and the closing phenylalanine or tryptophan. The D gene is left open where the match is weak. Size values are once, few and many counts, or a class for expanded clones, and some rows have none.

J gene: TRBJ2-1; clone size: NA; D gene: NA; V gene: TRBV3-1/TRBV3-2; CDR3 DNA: TGTGCCAGCACTCAAACCGGGACTTTAAATGAGCAGTTCTTC; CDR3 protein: CASTQTGTLNEQFF
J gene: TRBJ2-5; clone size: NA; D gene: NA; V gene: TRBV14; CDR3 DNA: TGTGCCAGCAGGCTACTAGAGGCGATTACGGAGACCCAGTACTTC; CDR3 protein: CASRLLEAITETQYF
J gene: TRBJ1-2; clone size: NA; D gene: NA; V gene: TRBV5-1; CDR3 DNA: TGCGCCAGTGTGGGGGCAGGCGGCTACACCTTC; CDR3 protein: CASVGAGGYTF
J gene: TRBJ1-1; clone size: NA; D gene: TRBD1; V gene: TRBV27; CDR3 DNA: TGTGCCAGCTCCGACAGGGGCGGTCACACTGAAGCTTTCTTT; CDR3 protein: CASSDRGGHTEAFF
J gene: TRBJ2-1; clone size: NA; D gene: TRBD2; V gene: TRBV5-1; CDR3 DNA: TGTGCCAGCAGCCGAGAAGCGGGGTCCTACAATGAGCAGTTCTTC; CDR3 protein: CASSREAGSYNEQFF
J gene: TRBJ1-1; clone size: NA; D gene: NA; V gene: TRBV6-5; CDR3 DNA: TGTGCCAGTCATTCGGGGAACACTGAAGCTTTCTTT; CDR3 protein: CASHSGNTEAFF
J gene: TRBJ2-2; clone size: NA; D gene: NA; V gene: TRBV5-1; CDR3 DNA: TGCGCCAGCAGCCAAACGGGGGCGAACACCGGGGAGCTGTTTTTT; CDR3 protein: CASSQTGANTGELFF
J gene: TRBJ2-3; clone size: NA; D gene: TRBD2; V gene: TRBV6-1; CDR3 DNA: TGTGCCAGCAGTGAACGGGGGCTCGGGAGGGCCCTAGATACGCAGTATTTT; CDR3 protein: CASSERGLGRALDTQYF
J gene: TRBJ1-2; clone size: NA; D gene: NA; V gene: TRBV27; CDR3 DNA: TGTGCCAGCAGTTTAGGACAGAGCTATGGCTACACCTTC; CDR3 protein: CASSLGQSYGYTF
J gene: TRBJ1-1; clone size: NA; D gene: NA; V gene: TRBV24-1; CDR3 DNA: TGTGCCACCAGTGATTCACAGGCGCGCCCAGCTTTCTTT; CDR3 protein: CATSDSQARPAFF
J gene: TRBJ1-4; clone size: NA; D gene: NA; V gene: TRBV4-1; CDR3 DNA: TGCGCCAGCAGCCAAGACTGGGGCTCAAGTGAAAAACTGTTTTTT; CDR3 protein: CASSQDWGSSEKLFF
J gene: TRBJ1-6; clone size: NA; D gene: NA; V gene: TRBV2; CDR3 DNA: TGTGCCAGCAGGTGGAGGGTAGATAATTCACCCCTCCACTTT; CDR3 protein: CASRWRVDNSPLHF
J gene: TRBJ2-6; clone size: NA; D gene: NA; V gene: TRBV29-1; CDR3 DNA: TGCAGCGTTGAAACTGCCGGGGCCAACGTCCTGACTTTC; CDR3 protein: CSVETAGANVLTF
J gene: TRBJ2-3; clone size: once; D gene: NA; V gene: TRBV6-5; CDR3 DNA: TGTGCCAGCACCCTAGGTCGGAGCGATACGCAGTATTTT; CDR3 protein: CASTLGRSDTQYF
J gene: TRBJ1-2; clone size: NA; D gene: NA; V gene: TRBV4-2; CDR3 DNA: TGTGCCAGCAGCCGAACAGAGTCCTATGGCTACACCTTC; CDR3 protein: CASSRTESYGYTF
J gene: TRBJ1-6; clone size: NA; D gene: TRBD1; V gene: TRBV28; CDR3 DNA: TGTGCCAGCAGGGACAGGGAGGGTAATTCACCCCTCCACTTT; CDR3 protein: CASRDREGNSPLHF
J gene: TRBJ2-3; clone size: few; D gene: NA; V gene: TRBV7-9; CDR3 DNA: TGTGCCAGCAGCTTAGCACGGGGGTCCTCAGATACGCAGTATTTT; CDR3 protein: CASSLARGSSDTQYF
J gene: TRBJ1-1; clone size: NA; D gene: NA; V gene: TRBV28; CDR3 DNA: TGTGCCAGCAGTCTAAACTCGGGGGGGAAAACTGAAGCTTTCTTT; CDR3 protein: CASSLNSGGKTEAFF
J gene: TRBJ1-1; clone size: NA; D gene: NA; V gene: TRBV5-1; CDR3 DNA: TGCGCCAGCAGCTTGGCCGGGGTTTCGAACACTGAAGCTTTCTTT; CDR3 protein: CASSLAGVSNTEAFF
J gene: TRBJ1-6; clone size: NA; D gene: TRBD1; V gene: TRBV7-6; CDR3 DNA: TGTGCCAGCAGCCCCCAGTCCTGGACAGGGCGTTCGCCCCTCCACTTT; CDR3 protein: CASSPQSWTGRSPLHF
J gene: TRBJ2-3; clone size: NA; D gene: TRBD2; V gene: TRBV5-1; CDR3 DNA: TGCGCCAGCAGCATACTAGCGGGGACGAGCACAGATACGCAGTATTTT; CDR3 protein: CASSILAGTSTDTQYF
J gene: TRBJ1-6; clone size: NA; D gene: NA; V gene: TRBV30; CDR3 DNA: TGTGCCTGGACGCCCAGGGCCGGTAAAAATTCACCCCTCCACTTT; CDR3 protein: CAWTPRAGKNSPLHF
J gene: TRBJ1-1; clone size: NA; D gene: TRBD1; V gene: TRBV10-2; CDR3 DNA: TGCGCGGGACGGGACAGCAGGAACACTGAAGCTTTCTTT; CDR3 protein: CAGRDSRNTEAFF
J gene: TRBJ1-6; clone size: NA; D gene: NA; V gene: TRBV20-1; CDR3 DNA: TGCAGTGCTAGTAGACTCAGGGCTTCACCCCTCCACTTT; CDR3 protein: CSASRLRASPLHF
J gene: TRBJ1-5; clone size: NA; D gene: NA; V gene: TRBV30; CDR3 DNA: TGTGCCTGGAGTGTACCTCGGGGAGGTCAGCCCCAGCATTTT; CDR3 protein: CAWSVPRGGQPQHF
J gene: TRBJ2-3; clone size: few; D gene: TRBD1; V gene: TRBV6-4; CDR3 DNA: TGTGCCAGCAGCGGACAGGGGGCCCCAGATACGCAGTATTTT; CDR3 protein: CASSGQGAPDTQYF
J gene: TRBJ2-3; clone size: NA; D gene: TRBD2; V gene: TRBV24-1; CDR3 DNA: TGTGCCACCAGTGATACCTCGGCGGGGGGGTCGGATACGCAGTATTTT; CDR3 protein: CATSDTSAGGSDTQYF
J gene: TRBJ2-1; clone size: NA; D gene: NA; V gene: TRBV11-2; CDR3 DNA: TGTGCCAGCAGCTTAGAAGTAAGGGAGGAGCAGTTCTTC; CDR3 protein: CASSLEVREEQFF
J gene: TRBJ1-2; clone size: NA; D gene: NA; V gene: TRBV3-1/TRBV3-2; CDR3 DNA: TGTGCCAGCAGCCAAACCGGGGTCCTGGAAGGAGGCTACACCTTC; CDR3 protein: CASSQTGVLEGGYTF
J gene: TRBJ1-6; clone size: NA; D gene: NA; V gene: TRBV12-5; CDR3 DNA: TGTGCTAGTGGTGAGGGTACAGGGCCTAGCTCCTATAATTCACCCCTCCACTTT; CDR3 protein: CASGEGTGPSSYNSPLHF
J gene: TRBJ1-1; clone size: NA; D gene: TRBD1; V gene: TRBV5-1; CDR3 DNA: TGCGCCAGCACCAGGACAGGGAGCACTGAAGCTTTCTTT; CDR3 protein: CASTRTGSTEAFF
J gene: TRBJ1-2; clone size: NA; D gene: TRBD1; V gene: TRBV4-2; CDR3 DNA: TGTGCCAGCAGCCAAGCCGGGACAGGGATCCTTGGCTACACCTTC; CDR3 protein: CASSQAGTGILGYTF
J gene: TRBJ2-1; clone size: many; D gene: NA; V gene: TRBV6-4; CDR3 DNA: TGTGCCAGCAGTGGAAGCGACAGAGGTGAGCAGTTCTTC; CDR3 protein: CASSGSDRGEQFF
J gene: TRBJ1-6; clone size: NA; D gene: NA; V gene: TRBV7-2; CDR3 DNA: TGTGCCAGCAGCTTCCTCCGAGTAAATTCACCCCTCCACTTT; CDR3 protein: CASSFLRVNSPLHF
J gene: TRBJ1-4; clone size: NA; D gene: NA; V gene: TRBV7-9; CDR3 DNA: TGTGCCAGCAGCTTAATCAGAAATGAAAAACTGTTTTTT; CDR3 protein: CASSLIRNEKLFF
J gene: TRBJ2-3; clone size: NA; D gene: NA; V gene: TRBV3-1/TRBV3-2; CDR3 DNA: TGTGCCAGCAGCCAAGACGTCCCCACAGATACGCAGTATTTT; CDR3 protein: CASSQDVPTDTQYF
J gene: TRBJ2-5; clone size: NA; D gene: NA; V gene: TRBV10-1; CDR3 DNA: TGCGCCAGCAGTGAAGGGCAGGGGAATCAAGAGACCCAGTACTTC; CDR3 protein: CASSEGQGNQETQYF
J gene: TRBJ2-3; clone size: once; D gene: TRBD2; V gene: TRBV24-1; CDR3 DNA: TGTGCCACCAGTGATTCCCGCCCGTCAAAGCGGGAGGGCCAAGATACGCAGTATTTT; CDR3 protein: CATSDSRPSKREGQDTQYF
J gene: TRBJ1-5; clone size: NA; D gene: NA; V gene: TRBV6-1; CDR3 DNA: TGTGCCAGCAGTGGCTCAGGGTGGGTTAGCAATCAGCCCCAGCATTTT; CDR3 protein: CASSGSGWVSNQPQHF
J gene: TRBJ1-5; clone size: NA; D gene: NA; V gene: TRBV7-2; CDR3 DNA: TGTGCCACCCAAAGGGGAGGGGGGGCAAATCAGCCCCAGCATTTT; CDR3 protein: CATQRGGGANQPQHF